The rows below give T cell receptor beta chains drawn from one sample of a study of radiation and T cells in renal cell carcinoma. Data came from immunoSEQ multiplex PCR; TCRdb stores just in-frame clones and leaves some out. Of tens of thousands of clones listed, 70% to 90% are singletons. Sequences were derived from blood, sampled from a patient whose treatment included radiotherapy and nephrectomy. These receptors originate from a woman between 50 and 59 years old with renal cell carcinoma. CDR3s include the opening cysteine and the closing phenylalanine or tryptophan. The D gene is left open where the match is weak. Only some rows state a clone size, as once, few, many or a class for expanded clones.

>-|TRBV6-1|TRBJ1-2|-
TGTGCCATCCCAAAAGAGTTCCTAGAGGACTATGGCTACACCTTC
CAIPKEFLEDYGYTF
>-|TRBV4-3|TRBJ1-2|-
TGCGCCAGCAGCCAAGATAGTGCGGCTGGGGGCTACACCTTC
CASSQDSAAGGYTF
>-|TRBV19|TRBJ1-2|-
TGTGCCAGTAGTATGGGTCAGGGGATCTATGGCTACACCTTC
CASSMGQGIYGYTF
>TRBD2|TRBV11-2|TRBJ2-3|-
TGTGCCACCCTCCCTGGGACTAGCGGGAGTCAAGGCACAGATACGCAGTATTTT
CATLPGTSGSQGTDTQYF
>TRBD1|TRBV27|TRBJ1-2|-
TGTGCCAGCAGTAACCGACAGGGGGACCCTGGCTACACCTTC
CASSNRQGDPGYTF
>TRBD2|TRBV7-9|TRBJ2-1|-
TGTGCCAGCAGCTATAGGGGAGGGAGGAGCTCCTACAATGAGCAGTTCTTC
CASSYRGGRSSYNEQFF
>-|TRBV19|TRBJ1-5|-
TGTGCCAGTAGTATAATACCGGGAGACCAGCCCCAGCATTTT
CASSIIPGDQPQHF
>TRBD2|TRBV9|TRBJ2-1|-
TGTGCCAGCAGCGTAGATAGCGGGGGGACGGGCAATGAGCAGTTCTTC
CASSVDSGGTGNEQFF
>-|TRBV15|TRBJ1-3|-
TGTGCCACCAGCAGAGATCAAGGCAGGGTAGGAAACACCATATATTTT
CATSRDQGRVGNTIYF
>TRBD1|TRBV7-2|TRBJ1-2|once
TGTGCCAGCACCTCGGACAGGGGTTTTGGCTACACCTTC
CASTSDRGFGYTF
>-|TRBV7-2|TRBJ2-7|-
TGTGCCAGCAGCCCTACCTCCCCAATTTACGAGCAGTACTTC
CASSPTSPIYEQYF
>-|TRBV14|TRBJ2-3|once
TGTGCCAGCAGCAGGCAGGCCCGCACAGATACGCAGTATTTT
CASSRQARTDTQYF
>-|TRBV7-2|TRBJ2-3|-
TGTGCCAGCAGCCTCTCCGGGGTTTCTAGCTACACAGATACGCAGTATTTT
CASSLSGVSSYTDTQYF
>-|TRBV5-1|TRBJ2-3|once
TGCGCCAGCAGCTTGGAGCCCGGGAACACAGATACGCAGTATTTT
CASSLEPGNTDTQYF
>-|TRBV4-1|TRBJ1-6|-
TGCGCCAGCAGCCAAGACCGAGGGTTTTCGAATTCACCCCTCCACTTT
CASSQDRGFSNSPLHF
>-|TRBV21-1|TRBJ1-2|-
TGTGCCAGCAGCAAAGGGAAAGGGGACTATGGCTACACCTTC
CASSKGKGDYGYTF
>-|TRBV9|TRBJ1-3|-
TGTGCCAGCAGCGTAGCGGGGTACCCTGGAAACACCATATATTTT
CASSVAGYPGNTIYF
>TRBD1|TRBV25-1|TRBJ1-5|-
TGTGCCAGCCGTGGACAGGGGAACAATCAGCCCCAGCATTTT
CASRGQGNNQPQHF
>-|TRBV6-6|TRBJ2-3|-
TGTGCCAGCAGGGGGCACGGGGGGCCCACAGATACGCAGTATTTT
CASRGHGGPTDTQYF
>TRBD1|TRBV5-1|TRBJ2-4|-
TGCGCCAGCAGCGCTGGACAGGACGAGAACATTCAGTACTTC
CASSAGQDENIQYF
>-|TRBV11-2|TRBJ1-1|-
TGTGCCAGCAGCTTTGACTCGACTGAAGCTTTCTTT
CASSFDSTEAFF
>-|TRBV4-3|TRBJ2-3|-
TGCGCCAGCAGCCAATACACCTCGACCATTTACGTGCAGTATTTT
CASSQYTSTIYVQYF
>TRBD1|TRBV27|TRBJ1-2|once
TGTGCCAGCAGTTTAGGGACAGGGTATGGCTACACCTTC
CASSLGTGYGYTF
>-|TRBV19|TRBJ2-4|-
TGTGCCAGTAGTATTGACGGGGAGTCGAACATTCAGTACTTC
CASSIDGESNIQYF
>TRBD2|TRBV19|TRBJ2-7|many
TGTGCCAGTAGTATTAGCGGGAGTGCCTACGAGCAGTACTTC
CASSISGSAYEQYF
>TRBD2|TRBV19|TRBJ2-3|-
TGTGCCAGTCAGCCGGGACTAGCGGGAGAGACGCAGTATTTT
CASQPGLAGETQYF
>TRBD2|TRBV4-2|TRBJ2-7|-
TGTGCCAGCAGCCAACCGGGACTAGCGGGGGGGACGAAAGAGCAGTACTTC
CASSQPGLAGGTKEQYF
>TRBD2|TRBV5-1|TRBJ2-5|-
TGCGCCAGCAGCCCCCAATACCAGCGGGAGGCTGAGACCCAGTACTTC
CASSPQYQREAETQYF
>TRBD2|TRBV18|TRBJ2-1|once
TGTGCCAGCTCAAACCTACTAGCGGGAAGATACAATGAGCAGTTCTTC
CASSNLLAGRYNEQFF
>-|TRBV29-1|TRBJ1-3|-
TGCAGCGTCTACAGGGCTGGAAACACCATATATTTT
CSVYRAGNTIYF
>TRBD2|TRBV5-4|TRBJ2-5|-
TGTGCCAGCACCGGGAGGGGGGGGCAGGGCGGGACCCAGTACTTC
CASTGRGGQGGTQYF
>-|TRBV10-3|TRBJ2-7|-
TGTGCCGTAGGCGACACCTACGAGCAGTACTTC
CAVGDTYEQYF